This TCR beta chain was sequenced during a study of blood T cell repertoires in COVID-19. Germline assignment: CDR1 MNHEY and CDR2 SVGEGT. CDR3 length: 14 amino acids. V was pared by 1 base and J by 2 bases, with 9 bases between. Here immunoSEQ multiplex PCR was the method, and the copy in TCRdb shows in-frame clones only, minus some. The sample consists of 79,000 or so clones, 86% of them appearing once. The source material was peripheral blood. The receptor's source is a human donor in a cohort sampled during active COVID-19. The rearrangement uses TRBV6-2 or TRBV6-3 and TRBJ2-7; TRBD1 is a possible D gene (5 bases). CDR3 coding DNA: TGTGCCAGCAGTTACTTAGCAGGGCCCTACGAGCAGTACTTC. Protein product: CASSYLAGPYEQYF.